One sample yielded the 15 T cell receptor beta chains listed below, sequenced in a study of breast tumors, draining lymph nodes, adjacent tissues. Each CDR3 protein is one row after TCRdb ran MiXCR on the multiplex PCR reads. The profile shows about 120,000 distinct CDR3 sequences, nearly 20% of them singletons. The lymph nodes were axillary draining lymph nodes from breast cancer patients. Sequences were obtained from axillary lymph node tissue. Every receptor here comes from a female donor with breast cancer. Some clones in this sample may be carry-over from other donors' samples.

The sample holds many counts of this clonotype. The chain links TRBV6-6 to TRBJ2-7, with no clear D. Trimming cost V 2 bases and J 7 bases, with 6 bases left between them. This CDR3 has 11 amino acids. Germline V gene data show CDR1 as MNHNY and CDR2 as SVGAGI (reference sequence). The CDR3 is CASSYRGEQYF. CDR3 bases: TGTGCCAGCAGTTACAGAGGAGAGCAGTACTTC.

The rearrangement uses TRBV28 and TRBJ2-2, with 9 nucleotides matching TRBD2. The CDR3 length is 16 residues. The germline V gene encodes CDR1 MDHEN and CDR2 SYDVKM. The trim removed 6 bases at V and 4 bases at J, leaving 9 bases unmatched. The DNA for the CDR3 is TGTGCCAGCAGCTCCCCTAGCGGGGAAATCACCGGGGAGCTGTTTTTT. Translation: CASSSPSGEITGELFF.

At least ten counts were recorded for this clonotype. The V and J genes are TRBV2 and TRBJ2-1, with 8 bases fitting TRBD2. V shed 8 bases, J shed 5 bases, and the junction held 8 bases outside the gene matches. Looked up from germline, CDR1 is SNHLY and CDR2 is FYNNEI. The CDR3 contains 14 residues. CDR3 nucleotides: TGTGCCAGCCTTCGAGCGGGGGCTAACAATGAGCAGTTCTTC. Translated: CASLRAGANNEQFF.

This clonotype was observed many times. V is TRBV20-1 and J is TRBJ2-7, with D possibly matching TRBD2 (6 bases). The ends were cut back, 5 bases at V and 2 bases at J, with 16 bases in the middle. This CDR3 spans 14 amino acids. CDR1 and CDR2 from the germline V gene are DFQATT and SNEGSKA (reference sequence). The CDR3, as DNA: TGCAGTGCTGAGGGACTCGGCGTGGCCTACGAGCAGTACTTC. This gives the protein CSAEGLGVAYEQYF.

Ten or more counts support this clonotype. V usage is TRBV6-5 and J usage is TRBJ1-6; TRBD1 might be the D (5 bases). The CDR3 has 15 residues. The germline V gene has CDR1 MNHEY and CDR2 SVGAGI. V was trimmed by 0 bases and J by 7 bases, leaving 10 bases between them. The DNA of the CDR3 is TGTGCCAGCAGTTACTCTGGGCAGGGAAATTCACCCCTCCACTTT. Its protein is CASSYSGQGNSPLHF.

This clonotype occurred a few times. A much more abundant neighbour one base away suggests this may be a read error. This is likely a read error, given that the CDR3 carries no conserved phenylalanine or tryptophan at its end. The chain links TRBV20-1 to TRBJ2-1; 12 bases map to TRBD2. The V gene's germline CDR1 is DFQATT and CDR2 SNEGSKA (reference sequence). This CDR3 contains 13 residues. The V gene end was trimmed by 6 bases and the J gene end by 9 bases; junction bases not matched to a gene: 6. The CDR3 DNA reads TGCAGTGCGAGGACTAGCGGGATAGGTGAGCAGTTCCTC. This encodes CSARTSGIGEQFL.

In its sample, this clonotype was seen many times. The chain employs TRBV6-2 or TRBV6-3 and TRBJ1-5; D may be TRBD1 (6 bases). The CDR3 covers 17 residues. Germline-derived CDR1 and CDR2 are MNHEY and SVGEGT. Trimming stripped 0 bases from V and 2 bases from J, with 14 bases between. For the CDR3, the DNA is TGTGCCAGCAGTTACTCAACCGGGACAACGCGCAATCAGCCCCAGCATTTT. Protein sequence: CASSYSTGTTRNQPQHF.

This clonotype has a count of ten or more. The chain links TRBV15 to TRBJ2-5; 11 bases align to TRBD2. This CDR3 has 15 amino acids. Per germline, CDR1 LNHNV and CDR2 YYDKDF (reference sequence). J lost 3 bases, V lost 8 bases, and 8 bases had no gene match. The CDR3 coding sequence is TGTGCCACCTCTAAACTAGCGGGAGCCGAAGAGACCCAGTACTTC. Protein sequence: CATSKLAGAEETQYF.

This clonotype was detected many times. The rearrangement links TRBV19 to TRBJ1-5, with 10 bases lining up with TRBD1. The germline V gene encodes CDR1 LNHDA and CDR2 SQIVND (reference sequence). CDR3 size: 15 residues. The V segment lost 5 bases and the J segment 5 bases; nucleotides outside the gene matches: 6. CDR3 loop: CASSFPGQGYQPQHF. The CDR3 coding sequence is TGTGCCAGTAGTTTTCCGGGACAGGGGTATCAGCCCCAGCATTTT.

To note about this clonotype: A clone one base away is much larger, so this may be a read error. This chain joins TRBV14 and TRBJ1-4; the match to TRBD1 covers 7 bases. The CDR3 is made up of 16 amino acids. The germline gives CDR1 SGHDN, CDR2 FVKESK. CDR3 region: CTSSRQGGGRGEKLFF. The CDR3 DNA reads TGTACCAGCAGCCGACAGGGCGGGGGTCGGGGCGAAAAACTGTTTTTT.

About this clonotype itself: A much bigger clone sits one base away, suggesting this may be a read error. The V gene is TRBV19, the J gene TRBJ1-4, with TRBD1 as a possible D gene (5 bases). The germline gives CDR1 LNHDA, CDR2 SQIVND (reference sequence). CDR3 length equals 14 residues. DNA of the CDR3: TGTGCCAGTAGTGAGACGGGGACTAGTGAAAAACTGTTTTTT. Translated, it gives CASSETGTSEKLFF.

In DNA form, the CDR3 reads TGTGCCAGCAGTTTCCAGATAGCCGGGGAGCTGTTTTTT. It is translated as CASSFQIAGELFF. This sequence joins TRBV6-5 and TRBJ2-2; D unclear. Trimming removed 4 bases at V and 6 bases at J, with 9 bases between. The germline gives CDR1 MNHEY, CDR2 SVGAGI. This CDR3 has 13 amino acids.

This clonotype was detected ten times or more. The genes are TRBV12-3 or TRBV12-4 and TRBJ2-3; TRBD2 agrees at 11 bases. Losses at the gene ends were 5 bases for V and 5 bases for J; bases not matched to a gene: 9. This CDR3 has 16 residues. This CDR3 is CASSEGLAERGDTQYF. As DNA, the CDR3 is TGTGCCAGCAGTGAGGGACTAGCGGAGAGGGGAGATACGCAGTATTTT.

This clonotype was detected ten times or more. The junction differs from germline at one of its ends, possibly a read error. The chain links TRBV7-7 to TRBJ2-2; TRBD1 matches 7 bases. The V gene's germline CDR1 is SSHAT and CDR2 FNYEAQ (reference sequence). CDR3 length: 14 amino acids. CDR3 in DNA: TGTGCTAGCAGCTTATCCCAGGGGGCCGGGGAGCTGTTTTTT. It translates to CASSLSQGAGELFF.

This clonotype was seen a handful of times. This rearrangement joins TRBV12-3 or TRBV12-4 to TRBJ2-4; D unclear. Trimming shortened V by 1 base and J by 11 bases, and 6 bases separated the two germline ends. CDR3 length: 11 amino acids. The CDR3: CASSLVNVQYF. CDR3 bases: TGTGCCAGCAGTTTAGTGAACGTTCAGTACTTC.